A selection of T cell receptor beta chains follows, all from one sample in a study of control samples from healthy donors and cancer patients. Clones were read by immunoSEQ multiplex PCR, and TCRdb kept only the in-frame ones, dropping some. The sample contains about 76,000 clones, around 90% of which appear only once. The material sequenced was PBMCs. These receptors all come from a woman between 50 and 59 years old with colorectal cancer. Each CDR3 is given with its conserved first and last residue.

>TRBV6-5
CASRQGAGSTEAFF
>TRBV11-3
CASSSLGQGFFQPQHF
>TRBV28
CASSQGQIYGYTF
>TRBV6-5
CASSSHRGFQFF
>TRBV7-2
CASSLGRGLQETQYF
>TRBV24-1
CATSDLGRTDTQYF
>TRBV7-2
CASSLGARDQRGPGELFF
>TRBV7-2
CASSLAGDTEAFF
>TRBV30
CACPTTGQLDSPLHF
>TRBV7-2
CASSLPRAGGDTGELFF
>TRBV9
CASSVDGWINSPLHF